The clone carrying this T cell receptor (beta chain) was detected only a few times. This specimen belongs to a study of T-cell memory formation after mild COVID-19. About the research overall: TCR clusters largely stayed donor specific.

One entry per CDR3 protein results from TCRdb running MiXCR on the 5' RACE reads. The sample contains approximately 490,000 distinct CDR3 sequences, roughly 22% of which appear only once. This TCR was sampled from an adult woman who had mild COVID-19 (a few samples of this study predate the infection). Cell type and time point are not known. Sequenced material: PBMCs or a T cell subset sorted from them (not recorded which).

This chain's CDR3 is CASSQLTGARNEQFF. The CDR3 DNA sequence: TGTGCCAGCAGCCAACTAACGGGGGCCCGCAATGAGCAGTTCTTC. J is TRBJ2-1 and V is TRBV3-1, with D perhaps matching TRBD1 or TRBD2 (6 bases each). Trimming removed 2 bases at V and 6 bases at J, with 14 bases between. The CDR3 length is 15 residues. Germline loops: CDR1 LGHDT, CDR2 YNNKEL (reference sequence).